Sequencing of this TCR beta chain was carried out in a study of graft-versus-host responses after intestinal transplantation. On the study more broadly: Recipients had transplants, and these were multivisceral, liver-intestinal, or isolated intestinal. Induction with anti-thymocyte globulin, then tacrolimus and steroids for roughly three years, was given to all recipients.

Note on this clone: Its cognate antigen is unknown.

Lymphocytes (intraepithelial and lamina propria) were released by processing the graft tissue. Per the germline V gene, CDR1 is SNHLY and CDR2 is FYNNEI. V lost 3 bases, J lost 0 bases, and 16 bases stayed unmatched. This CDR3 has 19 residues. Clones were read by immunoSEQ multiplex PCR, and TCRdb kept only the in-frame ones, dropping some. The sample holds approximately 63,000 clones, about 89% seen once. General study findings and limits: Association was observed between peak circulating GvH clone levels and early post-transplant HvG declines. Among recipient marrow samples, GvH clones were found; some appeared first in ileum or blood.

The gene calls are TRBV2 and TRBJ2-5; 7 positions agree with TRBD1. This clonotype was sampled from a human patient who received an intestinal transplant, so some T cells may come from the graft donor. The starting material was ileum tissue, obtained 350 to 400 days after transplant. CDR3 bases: TGTGCCAGCAGTGAGTATGGGACAGAAAGGGTGGTGTACCAAGAGACCCAGTACTTC. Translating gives CASSEYGTERVVYQETQYF.